This T cell receptor (beta chain) was captured in a study of blood T cell repertoires in COVID-19. The overall study: Some COVID-19 samples were acute and others convalescent; all came from the United States, Italy and Spain. The cDNA or gDNA used as material had been derived from T cells, B-cell-depleted T cells, or PBMCs.

Per the authors' pipeline: Quantification of nucleated cells was approximated via reference gene primer amplification. Sequencing used immunoSEQ multiplex PCR; TCRdb keeps in-frame clones, though not all of them. Clonal size and the V and J genes are those of that table, whereas D and trimming came from the DNA. Of about 200,000 clones detected, approximately 80% appear once; the ten largest clones hold under 11%. The junction had 3 bases not matched to a gene; V was cut back by 2 bases and J by 1 base. This CDR3 spans 15 amino acids. Germline V CDR1 and CDR2: SNHLY, FYNNEI. The sequence was obtained from a woman of 80 years or more with acute or convalescent COVID-19. The V and J genes are TRBV2 and TRBJ2-5; TRBD2 aligns across 8 bases. The sequencing input was peripheral blood. CDR3 sequence: CASSELRGGQETQYF. The DNA of the CDR3 is TGTGCCAGCAGTGAATTACGGGGGGGCCAAGAGACCCAGTACTTC.